This T cell receptor (beta chain) was retrieved from a study of identifying expanded T cells in peripheral blood. Repertoires were generated with immunoSEQ multiplex PCR, while TCRdb's copy carries only in-frame clones and drops some. The sample lists under 150,000 clones, approximately 84% seen once, with 2.5% to 4% in the top ten. General study points: Approximately two-week clone count variance significantly increased as total template count grew. Technical replicates showed approximately 1.2 changed clones; about 2 weeks approximately 15; four weeks 19.

This CDR3 region has 15 residues. V was cut by 6 bases and J by 10 bases, with 20 bases left in between. CDR1 is SGHTS, CDR2 YDEGEE, per germline. Collection occurred without any documented infections or immune events in donors. A note on this clone: The target antigen is unknown.

The TCR was taken from a person between 18 and 75 years old in good health. The sample comprised blood. This chain connects TRBV5-8 to TRBJ1-6; D is possibly TRBD1 (5 bases). In DNA form, the CDR3 reads TGTGCCAGCATCGGGGCAGGGCTGACGGGATCACCCCTCCACTTT. The encoded protein is CASIGAGLTGSPLHF.